A selection of T cell receptor beta chains follows, all from one sample in a study of T cell repertoires in cytomegalovirus infection. Each CDR3 protein gets one entry after TCRdb re-called the reads with MiXCR. This table has under 250,000 distinct CDR3 sequences, 6.5% appearing once. The source material was PBMCs. The origin of the receptors is a human donor in good health (CMV status not recorded). Some clones in this sample may be carry-over from other donors' samples. CDR3s include the opening cysteine and the closing phenylalanine or tryptophan. D genes are given only for firm matches. A row's size may be missing; if present it is once, few, many or a size class.

len	d_gene	v_gene	abundance	j_gene	CDR3aa	CDR3nt
16	NA	TRBV7-2	once	TRBJ1-1	CASSLMCGLANTEAFF	TGTGCCAGCAGCCTTATGTGCGGGCTGGCGAACACTGAAGCTTTCTTT
13	NA	TRBV20-1	many	TRBJ1-6	CSALTGRNSPLHF	TGCAGTGCTCTTACAGGGCGAAATTCACCCCTCCACTTT
20	TRBD1	TRBV11-2	many	TRBJ2-2	CASSPRGGTGEMRNTGELFF	TGTGCCAGCAGCCCTAGGGGGGGGACAGGGGAAATGCGTAACACCGGGGAGCTGTTTTTT
11	NA	TRBV29-1	many	TRBJ2-3	CSVRDTRAQYF	TGCAGCGTGAGGGACACACGGGCGCAGTATTTT
15	TRBD2	TRBV27	many	TRBJ2-1	CASSLWLAGGNEQFF	TGTGCCAGCAGTTTGTGGCTAGCGGGTGGCAATGAGCAGTTCTTC
13	TRBD1	TRBV7-2	many	TRBJ2-4	CASTTGVKNIQYF	TGTGCCAGCACCACAGGGGTCAAAAACATTCAGTACTTC
14	TRBD2	TRBV29-1	many	TRBJ2-4	CSVASGTSSNIQYF	TGCAGCGTGGCGTCCGGGACTAGCTCGAACATTCAGTACTTC
14	NA	TRBV7-2	many	TRBJ2-1	CASSARQAYNEQFF	TGTGCCAGCAGCGCGCGACAGGCCTACAATGAGCAGTTCTTC
14	NA	TRBV29-1	many	TRBJ1-4	CSVDGGQGGEKLFF	TGCAGCGTTGACGGCGGTCAGGGAGGTGAAAAACTGTTTTTT
15	NA	TRBV11-1	many	TRBJ1-4	CASSRRESTNEKLFF	TGTGCCAGCAGCCGCCGGGAATCAACTAATGAAAAACTGTTTTTT
15	NA	TRBV28	many	TRBJ1-1	CASSLYLGSSTEAFF	TGTGCCAGCAGTTTATACCTGGGGTCGAGCACTGAAGCTTTCTTT
13	NA	TRBV29-1	many	TRBJ2-1	CSGGPMRGNEQFF	TGCAGCGGGGGCCCAATGCGGGGCAATGAGCAGTTCTTC
17	TRBD2	TRBV20-1	NA	TRBJ2-3	CSARRASGGLGTDTQYF	TGCAGTGCTAGACGGGCTAGCGGGGGGCTCGGCACAGATACGCAGTATTTT
18	TRBD2	TRBV7-2	many	TRBJ2-1	CASSVQALAGGAVGEQFF	TGTGCCAGCAGCGTCCAAGCCCTAGCGGGGGGGGCGGTCGGTGAGCAGTTCTTC
13	NA	TRBV14	many	TRBJ2-1	CASSQDDRYEQFF	TGTGCCAGCAGCCAAGATGACCGGTATGAGCAGTTCTTC
14	NA	TRBV27	NA	TRBJ1-4	CASSLKILGEKLFF	TGTGCCAGCAGTTTAAAAATCTTAGGTGAAAAACTGTTTTTT
16	NA	TRBV7-2	many	TRBJ1-2	CASSLGTRDWGNGYTF	TGTGCCAGCAGCTTAGGTACGAGGGACTGGGGCAACGGCTACACCTTC
11	NA	TRBV7-8	many	TRBJ1-2	CASSLYGPYTF	TGTGCCAGCAGCTTGTACGGCCCCTACACCTTC
16	NA	TRBV19	many	TRBJ2-7	CASSMEFFGASYEQYF	TGTGCCAGTAGTATGGAATTCTTCGGAGCTTCCTACGAGCAGTACTTC
13	TRBD1	TRBV11-3	many	TRBJ2-7	CASSGWTGAEQYF	TGTGCCAGCAGCGGATGGACAGGGGCCGAGCAGTACTTC
14	NA	TRBV12-3/TRBV12-4	many	TRBJ1-1	CASRAGSMNTEAFF	TGTGCCAGCAGGGCGGGGTCGATGAACACTGAAGCTTTCTTT
14	NA	TRBV14	many	TRBJ1-1	CASSQVRGAAEAFF	TGTGCCAGCAGCCAAGTCCGAGGGGCTGCTGAAGCTTTCTTT
16	NA	TRBV24-1	few	TRBJ2-1	CATSDPDAGGYNEQFF	TGTGCCACCAGTGATCCCGACGCCGGGGGCTACAATGAGCAGTTCTTC
16	NA	TRBV20-1	many	TRBJ1-1	CSARGLLGEARTEAFF	TGCAGTGCTAGGGGCCTTTTGGGCGAAGCGAGAACTGAAGCTTTCTTT
14	NA	TRBV7-2	many	TRBJ1-2	CASRIAEGLYGYTF	TGTGCCAGCAGAATAGCCGAAGGCCTCTATGGCTACACCTTC
16	NA	TRBV7-2	many	TRBJ1-6	CASSFISAERSLRLHF	TGTGCCAGCAGCTTCATCTCCGCTGAGAGGTCCCTCCGTCTCCACTTT
12	NA	TRBV2	many	TRBJ2-5	CASSEDRETQYF	TGTGCCAGCAGTGAAGACAGGGAGACCCAGTACTTC
15	NA	TRBV5-1	few	TRBJ2-7	CASSFPDSVTYEQYF	TGCGCCAGCAGCTTTCCGGACAGTGTCACCTACGAGCAGTACTTC
13	NA	TRBV29-1	many	TRBJ2-1	CSTEGRGRNEQFF	TGCAGCACCGAGGGCCGGGGACGCAATGAGCAGTTCTTC
14	NA	TRBV7-2	many	TRBJ2-4	CASSLAGAKNIQYF	TGTGCCAGCAGCTTAGCCGGAGCCAAAAACATTCAGTACTTC
17	TRBD2	TRBV20-1	NA	TRBJ2-1	CSARLADTRRSYNEQFF	TGCAGTGCTCGACTAGCTGACACACGGAGATCTTACAATGAGCAGTTCTTC
15	NA	TRBV2	many	TRBJ2-2	CASSAELQGSGELFF	TGTGCCAGCAGTGCCGAGTTACAGGGATCCGGGGAGCTGTTTTTT
14	TRBD1	TRBV10-3	few	TRBJ1-2	CAISEARGDYGYTF	TGTGCCATCAGTGAAGCCAGGGGGGACTATGGCTACACCTTC
12	NA	TRBV20-1	many	TRBJ1-1	CSAPGGGTEAFF	TGCAGTGCGCCGGGGGGGGGCACTGAAGCTTTCTTT
15	TRBD2	TRBV2	many	TRBJ2-1	CALWGRGGSYNEQFF	TGTGCCCTTTGGGGGCGGGGGGGCTCCTACAATGAGCAGTTCTTC
17	NA	TRBV7-3	many	TRBJ2-6	CASSSRTAQSGANVLTF	TGTGCCAGCAGCTCCCGGACAGCACAATCTGGGGCCAACGTCCTGACTTTC
12	TRBD1	TRBV29-1	NA	TRBJ1-1	CSVVEGASEAFF	TGCAGCGTTGTTGAGGGGGCATCTGAAGCTTTCTTT
16	TRBD1	TRBV27	many	TRBJ1-1	CASSSQIRDRDTEAFF	TGTGCCAGCAGTTCACAGATCCGGGACAGGGACACTGAAGCTTTCTTT
11	NA	TRBV6-2/TRBV6-3	many	TRBJ2-1	CASRENNEQFF	TGTGCCAGCAGGGAAAACAATGAGCAGTTCTTC
17	NA	TRBV20-1	many	TRBJ2-1	CSARDRMGRSSYNEQFF	TGCAGTGCTAGAGATCGGATGGGAAGGAGCTCCTACAATGAGCAGTTCTTC
14	NA	TRBV7-2	many	TRBJ1-1	CASSLQGMNTEAFF	TGTGCCAGCAGCCTTCAGGGTATGAACACTGAAGCTTTCTTT
14	NA	TRBV7-6	many	TRBJ2-7	CASSLTGGDYEQYF	TGTGCCAGCAGCTTAACCGGCGGGGACTACGAGCAGTACTTC
15	TRBD1	TRBV9	many	TRBJ1-1	CASSAVQGAYTEAFF	TGTGCCAGCAGCGCGGTACAGGGGGCGTACACTGAAGCTTTCTTT
14	NA	TRBV20-1	few	TRBJ2-5	CSARTGTRKETQYF	TGCAGTGCTAGGACCGGGACAAGGAAAGAGACCCAGTACTTC
13	NA	TRBV7-2	many	TRBJ1-1	CASSFTGNTEAFF	TGTGCCAGCAGCTTCACAGGGAACACTGAAGCTTTCTTT
13	TRBD1	TRBV28	few	TRBJ2-1	CASRQGVYNEQFF	TGTGCCAGCCGTCAGGGGGTGTACAATGAGCAGTTCTTC
16	NA	TRBV7-2	many	TRBJ2-1	CASVGVVQVAYNEQFF	TGTGCCAGCGTCGGCGTGGTCCAAGTGGCTTACAATGAGCAGTTCTTC
13	NA	TRBV6-2/TRBV6-3	many	TRBJ1-4	CASHRSTNEKLFF	TGTGCCAGCCATCGATCAACTAATGAAAAACTGTTTTTT
13	NA	TRBV10-3	few	TRBJ1-1	CAISRDGNTEAFF	TGTGCCATCAGTAGGGACGGCAACACTGAAGCTTTCTTT
11	NA	TRBV29-1	many	TRBJ1-1	CSVGEGTEAFF	TGCAGCGTCGGAGAGGGGACTGAAGCTTTCTTT
16	NA	TRBV6-2/TRBV6-3	many	TRBJ1-5	CASSWVASVGNQPQHF	TGTGCCAGCTCCTGGGTAGCCAGTGTGGGCAATCAGCCCCAGCATTTT
14	TRBD1	TRBV29-1	many	TRBJ2-7	CSVDVGQGATEQYF	TGCAGCGTTGACGTCGGACAGGGGGCCACCGAGCAGTACTTC
14	TRBD2	TRBV11-2	few	TRBJ2-5	CASSFAGGKETQYF	TGTGCCAGCAGCTTCGCGGGGGGGAAAGAGACCCAGTACTTC